Below, one T cell receptor beta chain is given with its context. The data belong to a study of OX40 agonist ivuxolimab in advanced cancers. About the research overall: An agonistic anti-OX40 (CD134) antibody, ivuxolimab, was used to treat the patients. Partial response was recorded in three patients: one hepatocellular carcinoma and two cutaneous melanoma cases.

Sequenced by immunoSEQ multiplex PCR; TCRdb stores in-frame clones only, minus some. The repertoire holds tens of thousands of clones, with 80% to 90% as singletons. CDR3 length: 16 amino acids. The V gene's germline CDR1 is MNHEY and CDR2 SMNVEV (reference sequence). Trimming stripped 2 bases from V and 4 bases from J, with 15 bases between. The chain is built from TRBV27 and TRBJ2-1, with D uncertain. The receptor's source is an adult with an advanced solid tumor such as melanoma, head and neck, liver or kidney cancer. The sequencing here drew on CD4+ or CD8+ T cells sorted from blood, taken in a trial of the OX40 agonist ivuxolimab. The CDR3 DNA sequence: TGTGCCAGCAGTTTAAGAGGAAGCCGTTCATACAATGAGCAGTTCTTC. As protein: CASSLRGSRSYNEQFF.